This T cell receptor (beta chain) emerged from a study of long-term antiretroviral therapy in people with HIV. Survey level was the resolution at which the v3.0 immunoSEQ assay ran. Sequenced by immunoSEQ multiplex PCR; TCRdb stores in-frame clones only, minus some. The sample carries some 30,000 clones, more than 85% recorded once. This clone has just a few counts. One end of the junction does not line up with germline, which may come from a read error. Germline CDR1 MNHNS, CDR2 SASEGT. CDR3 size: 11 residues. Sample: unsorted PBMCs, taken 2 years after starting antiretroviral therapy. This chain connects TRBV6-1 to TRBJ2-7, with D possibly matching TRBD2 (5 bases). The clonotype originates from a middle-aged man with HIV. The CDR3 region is CASSEGNGEHF. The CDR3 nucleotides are TGTGCCAGCAGTGAAGGGAATGGGGAGCACTTC.